This T cell receptor (beta chain) is from a study of patients and donors after allogeneic stem cell transplantation. This clonotype showed up many times. TCRdb reprocessed the RT-PCR reads with MiXCR, giving one entry per CDR3 protein. This sample has fewer than 5,000 distinct CDR3 sequences, with around 16% found just once. Trimming shortened V by 0 bases and J by 7 bases, and 13 bases separated the two germline ends. Germline CDR1 SGHRS, CDR2 YFSETQ. This CDR3 is built from 14 residues. Sequencing was done on a sample of blood, either unsorted or a sorted T cell fraction (not recorded which). The chain couples TRBV5-1 to TRBJ2-5; D may be TRBD2 (5 bases). This TCR derives from a human donor who was either an allogeneic HSCT recipient or a stem cell or donor lymphocyte infusion donor (not recorded which). It is not recorded whose cells these are; they may come from a transplant donor. This chain's CDR3 is CASSLDPGLGTQYF. In nucleotides, the CDR3 is TGCGCCAGCAGCTTGGACCCGGGGTTGGGGACCCAGTACTTC.